These 21 T cell receptor beta chains originate from one sample sequenced in a study of beta chain features in type 1 diabetes (dated 2018 in TCRdb). Receptor libraries were prepared by the immunoSEQ multiplex PCR assay. The entire amount of isolated RNA was reverse transcribed using the High Capacity cDNA Reverse Transcription Kit, so the sequenced TCRB transcripts were expressed ones. TCRdb re-hosts the immuneACCESS table, in-frame sequences only. Its copies lack some clones; in the studies checked, an unresolved V gene accounts for under half of them, and the cause for the rest is not known. The table for this sample lists more than 300,000 clones; about a tenth of them were counted only once. The ten most abundant clones make up about 1% of the sample. These receptors' targets are unknown. What the research found in general, with its limitations: Type 1 diabetes patients showed a moderate but significant shortening of TCRB CDR3 length in all four CD4+ subsets.

The sequencing sample was made of central memory CD4+ T cells from blood. The receptors stem from a man younger than 40 with type 1 diabetes.

This clone was seen only a few times. This chain joins TRBV6-5 and TRBJ1-4; weak D call: TRBD1 (5 bases). This CDR3 region has 14 residues. Germline V gives CDR1 MNHEY, CDR2 SVGAGI. Trimming stripped 6 bases from V and 8 bases from J, with 16 bases between. The CDR3 bases are TGTGCCAGCAGCTCGACTGGAGGGGTAGAAAAACTGTTTTTT. Its protein product is CASSSTGGVEKLFF.

The V and J genes are TRBV6-1 and TRBJ1-4, with TRBD1 matching 7 bases. The germline CDR1 and CDR2 sequences are MNHNS and SASEGT. V shed 6 bases, J shed 8 bases, and the junction held 6 bases outside the gene matches. This CDR3 contains 13 residues. The CDR3 region is CASRGQDGEKLFF. CDR3 coding DNA: TGTGCCAGCAGAGGACAGGACGGCGAAAAACTGTTTTTT.

The table lists this clone with a few counts. The chain has TRBV11-2 and TRBJ2-1; 9 bases match TRBD2. There are 14 residues in the CDR3. Germline V gene data show CDR1 as SGHAT and CDR2 as FQNNGV. J gave up 6 bases and V 3 bases, and 3 bases lay outside the gene matches. The CDR3, as DNA: TGTGCCAGCAGCTTGGGGACTAGCAGCAATGAGCAGTTCTTC. This sequence encodes CASSLGTSSNEQFF.

This clone came up a few times. The chain combines TRBV6-6 with TRBJ2-7, with D tentatively TRBD2 (6 bases). V was clipped by 5 bases and J by 5 bases, with 16 bases between them. Per germline, CDR1 MNHNY and CDR2 SVGAGI (reference sequence). The CDR3 loop spans 14 amino acids. CDR3 nucleotide sequence: TGTGCCAGCAGTCCGGTGGGGGGTCCCCACGAGCAGTACTTC. This encodes CASSPVGGPHEQYF.

The V and J genes are TRBV25-1 and TRBJ1-2; no firm D call. Looked up from germline, CDR1 is MGHDK and CDR2 is SYGVNS. Trimming pared 6 bases from V and 2 bases from J, leaving 10 bases between. The CDR3 has 13 residues. The CDR3 reads CASSGRENYGYTF. The CDR3 DNA sequence: TGTGCCAGCAGCGGACGAGAAAACTATGGCTACACCTTC.

The chain recombines TRBV13 with TRBJ2-7; 8 nucleotides agree with TRBD1. Unmatched junction bases numbered 3, after V lost 5 bases and J lost 6 bases. The length of the CDR3 is 12 residues. The V gene's germline CDR1 is PRHDT and CDR2 FYEKMQ (reference sequence). CDR3: CASSVDRGEQYF. The DNA of the CDR3 is TGTGCCAGCAGCGTCGACAGGGGCGAGCAGTACTTC.

The rearrangement links TRBV6-5 to TRBJ1-2, with D uncertain. The V gene's germline CDR1 is MNHEY and CDR2 SVGAGI. This CDR3 comprises 11 residues. V shed 6 bases and J shed 8 bases, with 10 bases lying between them. CDR3 sequence reads: CASRELGGYTF. The CDR3 DNA follows: TGTGCCAGCAGAGAACTCGGAGGCTACACCTTC.

A few counts support this clone. The rearrangement joins TRBV14 to TRBJ2-5, with D hard to call. This CDR3 has 11 amino acids. Germline loops: CDR1 SGHDN, CDR2 FVKESK. V lost 1 base to trimming and J lost 7 bases, with 4 bases between them. The CDR3, as DNA: TGTGCCAGCAGCCAAGGTGGGACCCAGTACTTC. It yields the protein CASSQGGTQYF.

This clone was observed a few times. The gene calls are TRBV5-1 and TRBJ2-1; the match to TRBD2 covers 8 bases. This CDR3 spans 14 amino acids. V shed 0 bases, J shed 8 bases, and the junction held 4 bases outside the gene matches. CDR1 is SGHRS and CDR2 is YFSETQ in the germline V gene. The CDR3 is CASSLGVAGHEQFF. Written as DNA, the CDR3 is TGCGCCAGCAGCTTGGGGGTAGCGGGGCATGAGCAGTTCTTC.

This clone was seen a few times. V and J are TRBV7-2 and TRBJ2-7; 7 bases are shared with TRBD2. Germline lookup yields CDR1 SGHTA and CDR2 FQGNSA. J was trimmed by 0 bases and V by 2 bases; bases with no gene match: 4. The CDR3 extends over 15 amino acids. CDR3 protein: CASSLSSGTSYEQYF. The CDR3 DNA reads TGTGCCAGCAGCTTATCTAGCGGAACCTCCTACGAGCAGTACTTC.

This clone has a handful of counts. The chain joins TRBV9 to TRBJ2-3, with TRBD1 identical over 7 bases. Germline values: CDR1 SGDLS, CDR2 YYNGEE. The CDR3 length is 15 residues. The V and J ends lost 0 bases and 2 bases, in that order; junction bases with no gene match: 3. The CDR3 reads CASSVGDSYTDTQYF. The CDR3 nucleotides are TGTGCCAGCAGCGTAGGGGACAGCTACACAGATACGCAGTATTTT.

This chain connects TRBV6-6 to TRBJ1-1; TRBD1 matches at 7 bases. The CDR3 loop spans 12 amino acids. Germline V CDR1 and CDR2: MNHNY, SVGAGI (reference sequence). Trimming removed 7 bases from V and 3 bases from J; junction bases left unmatched: 2. The CDR3 DNA is TGTGCCAGCAAGGGGGCGGACACTGAAGCTTTCTTT. It is translated as CASKGADTEAFF.

The V and J genes are TRBV6-5 and TRBJ1-4; D not certain. Germline CDR1 and CDR2: MNHEY and SVGAGI. V dropped 2 bases and J dropped 10 bases, with 8 bases sitting between them. The CDR3 is 12 amino acids. In DNA, the CDR3 is TGTGCCAGCAGTTACGGGGAGGGAAAACTGTTTTTT. This translates into CASSYGEGKLFF.

This clone occurred many times. CDR3 protein: CASSIQGASEKLFF. The CDR3 nucleotides read TGTGCCAGCAGCATACAGGGGGCAAGTGAAAAACTGTTTTTT. The chain employs TRBV11-2 and TRBJ1-4; 9 bases line up with TRBD1. The CDR3 spans 14 residues. Germline CDR1 reads SGHAT; CDR2 reads FQNNGV. With V trimmed by 5 bases and J by 7 bases, 5 bases remained unmatched.

Only a few counts were recorded for this clone. This CDR3 fails to terminate in the conserved phenylalanine or tryptophan, so it likely reflects a read error. This chain joins TRBV9 and TRBJ2-3; 7 positions agree with TRBD1. Germline trimming cut 3 bases from V and 3 bases from J; bases unmatched to any gene: 10. The germline CDR1 and CDR2 sequences are SGDLS and YYNGEE. This CDR3 has 16 residues. The DNA for the CDR3 is TGTGCCAGCAGCGACCCAGGCAGGGGGATAACAGATACGCAGTATCTT. It codes for CASSDPGRGITDTQYL.

This clone appeared many times. V usage is TRBV5-1 and J usage is TRBJ2-2; the D gene could be TRBD1 or TRBD2 (7 bases each). Trimming took off 4 bases at V and 3 bases at J, with 19 bases between the two ends. CDR1 is SGHRS and CDR2 is YFSETQ in the germline V gene. This CDR3 is 17 amino acids long. As DNA, the CDR3 is TGCGCCAGCAGCCTCGACCCGACAGGGAGGGACACCGGGGAGCTGTTTTTT. Its protein is CASSLDPTGRDTGELFF.

The table lists this clone with a few counts. This rearrangement joins TRBV11-3 to TRBJ2-2; D may be TRBD1 or TRBD2 (6 bases each). Trimming stripped 5 bases from V and 8 bases from J, with 18 bases between. Germline CDR1 reads SGHNT; CDR2 reads YENEEA. This CDR3 spans 15 amino acids. The CDR3 nucleotides are TGTGCCAGCAGCCCCGGAGGGACACGAGGGGGGGAGCTGTTTTTT. Encoded protein: CASSPGGTRGGELFF.

This chain connects TRBV19 to TRBJ2-5, with D perhaps being TRBD1 or TRBD2 (5 bases each). The CDR3 consists of 14 residues. The germline V gene encodes CDR1 LNHDA and CDR2 SQIVND (reference sequence). Trimming took off 8 bases at V and 4 bases at J, with 17 bases between the two ends. Here the CDR3 reads CASGPGPQPETQYF. As DNA, the CDR3 is TGTGCCAGTGGACCGGGACCGCAACCAGAGACCCAGTACTTC.

The chain recombines TRBV5-1 with TRBJ2-2; D might be TRBD1 (7 bases). The V and J ends lost 4 bases and 2 bases respectively, with 18 bases between them. Germline CDR1 reads SGHRS; CDR2 reads YFSETQ. CDR3 size: 17 residues. This CDR3 is CASSPEQTGTNTGELFF. As DNA, the CDR3 is TGCGCCAGCAGCCCGGAGCAGACAGGGACTAACACCGGGGAGCTGTTTTTT. Full variable domain (missing parts from reference TRBV5-1 and TRBJ2-2): KAGVTQTPRYLIKTRGQQVTLSCSPISGHRSVSWYQQTPGQGLQFLFEYFSETQRNKGNFPGRFSGRQFSNSRSEMNVSTLELGDSALYLCASSPEQTGTNTGELFFGEGSRLTVL.

In its sample, this clone was seen a few times. In nucleotides, the CDR3 is TGTGCCAGCAGCTTAGTTGCGGGGGGTTCCCAAGAGACCCAGTACTTC. It translates to CASSLVAGGSQETQYF. The genes are TRBV11-2 and TRBJ2-5; TRBD2 matches at 8 bases. CDR3 length equals 16 residues. Germline V gives CDR1 SGHAT, CDR2 FQNNGV. Trimming at V came to 1 base and at J to 1 base, leaving 5 bases not matched to a gene.

The V call is TRBV29-1, the J call TRBJ2-5; D is perhaps TRBD1 or TRBD2 (5 bases each). The CDR3 contains 14 residues. Trimming left V 6 bases short and J 5 bases short, with 19 bases between. CDR1 SQVTM and CDR2 ANQGSEA come from the germline V gene. CDR3 DNA: TGCAGCGTGGTCCAGGGACCGAAGAGGGAGACCCAGTACTTC. Translating gives CSVVQGPKRETQYF. The full variable domain, its missing parts supplied by reference TRBV29-1 and TRBJ2-5, is SAVISQKPSRDICQRGTSLTIQCQVDSQVTMMFWYRQQPGQSLTLIATANQGSEATYESGFVIDKFPISRPNLTFSTLTVSNMSPEDSSIYLCSVVQGPKRETQYFGPGTRLLVL.